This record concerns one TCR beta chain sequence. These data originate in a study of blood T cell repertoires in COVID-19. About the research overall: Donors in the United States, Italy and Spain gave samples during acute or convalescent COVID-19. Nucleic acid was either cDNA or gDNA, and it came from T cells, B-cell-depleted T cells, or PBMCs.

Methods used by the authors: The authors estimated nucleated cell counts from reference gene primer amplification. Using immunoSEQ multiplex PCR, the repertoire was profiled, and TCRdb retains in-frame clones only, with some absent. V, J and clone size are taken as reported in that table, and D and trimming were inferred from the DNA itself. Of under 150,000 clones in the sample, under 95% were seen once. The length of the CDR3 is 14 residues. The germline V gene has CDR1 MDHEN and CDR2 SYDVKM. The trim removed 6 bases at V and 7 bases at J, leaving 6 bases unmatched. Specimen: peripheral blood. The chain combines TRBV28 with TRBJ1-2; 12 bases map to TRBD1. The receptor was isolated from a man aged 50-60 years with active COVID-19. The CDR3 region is CASRRDRGRVGYTF. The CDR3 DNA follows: TGTGCCAGCAGGCGGGACAGGGGGCGCGTTGGCTACACCTTC.